This T cell receptor (beta chain) was documented in a study of CD8 T cells in Susac syndrome. An input of roughly 0.45 to 1 ug of RNA was subjected to reverse transcription using random hexamers. MiXCR was run by TCRdb on the immunoSEQ multiplex PCR reads, yielding one entry per CDR3 protein. The table has 90,000 to 150,000 distinct CDR3 sequences, about 95% seen once. The CDR3 sequence is 15 residues long. V was clipped by 5 bases and J by 10 bases, with 21 bases between them. CDR1 and CDR2 from the germline V gene are SGHTA and FQGTGA. The sample consisted of CD4+ T cells from PBMCs. The sequence was collected from a human donor in good health. The gene calls are TRBV7-3 and TRBJ2-1; D unresolved. The chain's CDR3 is CASSPPGAEKGEQFF. The DNA of the CDR3 is TGTGCCAGCAGCCCACCCGGCGCGGAGAAGGGAGAGCAGTTCTTC.